These 32 T cell receptor beta chains were sequenced from one sample in a study of breast tumors, draining lymph nodes, adjacent tissues. TCRdb re-analysed the multiplex PCR reads in MiXCR, keeping a single row per CDR3 protein. The repertoire includes 150,000 to 200,000 distinct CDR3 sequences, around a third of them detected once, and roughly 4% sits in the top ten. Samples came from axillary lymph nodes draining the breast cancer. Sample: axillary lymph node tissue. Every receptor here comes from a female donor with breast cancer. Some clones in this sample may be carry-over from other donors' samples.

As to this clonotype: A read error may explain this, as a much larger clone is one base away. The V and J genes are TRBV30 and TRBJ2-2; 8 positions match TRBD1. The V segment lost 5 bases and the J segment 4 bases; nucleotides outside the gene matches: 12. The CDR3 spans 16 residues. Germline V gene data show CDR1 as GTSNPN and CDR2 as SVGIG (reference sequence). In DNA, the CDR3 is TGTGCCTGGGGGGGACCGGGACAGGAGGCCACCGGGGAGCTGTTTTTT. Protein product: CAWGGPGQEATGELFF.

This clonotype has at least ten counts. V gene TRBV28 combines with J gene TRBJ2-7, with 8 bases that match TRBD2. The J segment lost 3 bases and the V segment lost 2 bases, leaving 9 bases of the junction unmatched. The CDR3 consists of 16 residues. From germline, CDR1 is MDHEN and CDR2 SYDVKM. The CDR3 loop is CASSLTGGQRYYEQYF. CDR3 in DNA: TGTGCCAGCAGTTTAACGGGGGGGCAGAGGTACTACGAGCAGTACTTC. Looking up the rest from reference TRBV28 and TRBJ2-7 gives the full variable domain: DVKVTQSSRYLVKRTGEKVFLECVQDMDHENMFWYRQDPGLGLRLIYFSYDVKMKEKGDIPEGYSVSREKKERFSLILESASTNQTSMYLCASSLTGGQRYYEQYFGPGTRLTVT.

This clonotype has a handful of counts. This clone may be a read error of a much larger clone one base away. CDR3: CSASGRAIGPFF. In DNA form, the CDR3 reads TGCAGTGCTAGCGGGAGGGCCATAGGGCCGTTCTTC. The chain carries TRBV20-1 and TRBJ2-1; 8 bases line up with TRBD2. Germline V gene sequence: CDR1 DFQATT, CDR2 SNEGSKA (reference sequence). The ends lost 3 bases at V and 15 bases at J; junction bases unmatched: 10. The CDR3 spans 12 residues.

The V gene is TRBV28, the J gene TRBJ2-1; 11 bases are a match to TRBD2. The germline CDR1 and CDR2 sequences are MDHEN and SYDVKM. The CDR3 length is 15 residues. J lost 6 bases, V lost 6 bases, and 7 bases had no gene match. The CDR3 is CASRLRLAGSNEQFF. Here the CDR3 DNA reads TGTGCCAGCAGGCTACGACTAGCGGGAAGCAATGAGCAGTTCTTC.

This clonotype was picked up many times. The J gene is TRBJ2-5, the V gene TRBV20-1; maybe TRBD2 (5 bases). Trimming removed 6 bases at V and 6 bases at J, with 14 bases between. The length of the CDR3 is 12 residues. CDR1 is DFQATT and CDR2 is SNEGSKA in the germline V gene (reference sequence). Here the CDR3 reads CSAPSGVQTQYF. CDR3 DNA sequence: TGCAGTGCCCCGTCCGGGGTCCAGACCCAGTACTTC.

This clonotype was detected a few times. A read error may be the cause here, since a much bigger clone is one base away. This likely comes from a read error, as the CDR3 has no conserved phenylalanine or tryptophan at its end. The rearrangement uses TRBV7-9 and TRBJ2-5; D unresolved. CDR3 length: 14 residues. Between the trimmed V and J ends, which lost 0 bases and 2 bases, there was a span of 7 bases. The germline V gene encodes CDR1 SEHNR and CDR2 FQNEAQ (reference sequence). Written as DNA, the CDR3 is TGTGCCAGCAGCTTAGCGCTCGGGCAAGAGACCCAGTACCTC. It translates to CASSLALGQETQYL.

V usage is TRBV16 and J usage is TRBJ1-2; 9 bases align to TRBD1. J lost 4 bases, V lost 5 bases, and 8 bases had no gene match. The CDR3 has 15 amino acids. Germline V lookup: CDR1 KGHSY, CDR2 FQNENV. CDR3 region: CASSTGQGNGYGYTF. The CDR3 DNA sequence: TGTGCCAGCAGCACCGGACAGGGGAACGGCTATGGCTACACCTTC. Combining the CDR3 with reference TRBV16 and TRBJ1-2 gives the whole variable domain GEEVAQTPKHLVRGEGQKAKLYCAPIKGHSYVFWYQQVLKNEFKFLISFQNENVFDETGMPKERFSAKCLPNSPCSLEIQATKLEDSAVYFCASSTGQGNGYGYTFGSGTRLTVV.

This clonotype has only a few counts. V usage is TRBV18 and J usage is TRBJ1-2, with D unresolved. There are 16 residues in the CDR3. Germline CDR1 is KGHSH and CDR2 is LQKENI. The V end lost 0 bases, the J end lost 0 bases, and 11 bases lay between the germline ends. CDR3 in amino acids: CASSPPGRASNYGYTF. The DNA of the CDR3 is TGTGCCAGCTCACCACCGGGTAGGGCTTCTAACTATGGCTACACCTTC.

The sample holds many counts of this clonotype. The rearrangement uses TRBV18 and TRBJ1-3, with D uncertain. This CDR3 is built from 14 residues. Trimming left V 3 bases short and J 0 bases short, with 6 bases between. Germline V gives CDR1 KGHSH, CDR2 LQKENI. CDR3 residues: CASSPEGSGNTIYF. The CDR3 region has the DNA TGTGCCAGCTCACCCGAGGGCTCTGGAAACACCATATATTTT.

This clonotype was detected only a few times. This may come from a read error, since a much larger clone is one base off. The genes are TRBV5-4 and TRBJ2-7; D may correspond to TRBD1 or TRBD2 (5 bases each). V was shortened by 0 bases and J by 5 bases, with 15 bases between the two germline ends. The germline V gene has CDR1 SGHNT and CDR2 YYREEE (reference sequence). The CDR3 sequence is 15 residues long. The DNA for the CDR3 is TGTGCCAGCAGCTTGGATGGGACGGGATTAGACGAGCAGTACTTC. Residues: CASSLDGTGLDEQYF.

The rearrangement uses TRBV14 and TRBJ1-1; D remains unclear. Trimming cost V 2 bases and J 6 bases, with 7 bases left between them. CDR1 is SGHDN and CDR2 is FVKESK in the germline V gene. The CDR3 is made up of 12 amino acids. This CDR3 is CASSQRLSEAFF. DNA of the CDR3: TGTGCCAGCAGCCAAAGGTTGTCTGAAGCTTTCTTT.

This clonotype was recorded at least ten times. The chain combines TRBV4-2 with TRBJ1-6, with D uncertain. The CDR3 totals 16 residues. Germline V gives CDR1 LGHNA, CDR2 YNFKEQ. Trimming pared 0 bases from V and 10 bases from J, leaving 16 bases between. Here the CDR3 reads CASSQDDAGVGSPLHF. DNA of the CDR3: TGTGCCAGCAGCCAAGATGATGCTGGGGTGGGGTCACCCCTCCACTTT.

This clonotype has a count of ten or more. The rearrangement joins TRBV19 to TRBJ2-3, with no clear D. This CDR3 has 13 residues. Germline lookup yields CDR1 LNHDA and CDR2 SQIVND (reference sequence). Trimming cost V 4 bases and J 8 bases, with 13 bases left between them. The CDR3 DNA is TGTGCCAGTAGTACCGCCGCTTTCGGTACGCAGTATTTT. It encodes CASSTAAFGTQYF.

In regard to this clonotype: The conserved final phenylalanine or tryptophan is absent from the CDR3, which likely points to a read error. The J gene is TRBJ2-3, the V gene TRBV3-1; 7 bases map to TRBD1. This CDR3 comprises 14 residues. J was trimmed by 2 bases and V by 4 bases; bases with no gene match: 3. The germline V gene encodes CDR1 LGHDT and CDR2 YNNKEL (reference sequence). The CDR3 DNA is TGTGCCAGCAGCCCGGGACAGACCACAGATACGCAGTATCTT. As protein: CASSPGQTTDTQYL.

This clonotype appeared many times. The chain uses TRBV20-1 and TRBJ2-7; a weak D match, TRBD2 (5 bases). Germline V lookup: CDR1 DFQATT, CDR2 SNEGSKA (reference sequence). The CDR3 totals 13 residues. Between the trimmed V and J ends, which lost 0 bases and 5 bases, there was a span of 11 bases. CDR3 DNA: TGCAGTGCTAGAGAGGTTACTAGTCACGAGCAGTACTTC. This sequence encodes CSAREVTSHEQYF.

This clonotype has a count of ten or more. The chain couples TRBV4-2 to TRBJ2-1; the D is unclear. Trimming left V 4 bases short and J 7 bases short, with 14 bases between. Germline V gene lookup returns CDR1 LGHNA and CDR2 YNFKEQ. The CDR3 covers 14 residues. CDR3: CASSPDRGENEQFF. As DNA, the CDR3 is TGTGCCAGCAGCCCAGATCGTGGAGAGAATGAGCAGTTCTTC.

Worth noting for this clonotype: At one of its ends the junction is not consistent with the germline gene, which may arise from a read error. The CDR3: CASSPRAGTGGYPF. The CDR3 DNA reads as TGTGCCAGCAGCCCTAGGGCGGGGACGGGCGGCTACCCCTTC. The chain couples TRBV9 to TRBJ1-2; maybe TRBD1 (5 bases). This CDR3 has 14 amino acids. Looked up from germline, CDR1 is SGDLS and CDR2 is YYNGEE.

This clonotype was found once. Germline and junction disagree at one end, which may indicate a read error. V gene TRBV5-1 combines with J gene TRBJ2-1; weak D call: TRBD1 (6 bases). Germline CDR1 SGHRS, CDR2 YFSETQ. CDR3 length: 14 residues. CDR3 DNA sequence: TGTGCCAGCAGTTTAGGGACATCTCCCAATGAGCAGTTCTTC. Translated, it gives CASSLGTSPNEQFF.

This clonotype came up many times. The chain joins TRBV7-8 to TRBJ2-7; D possibly matches TRBD1 or TRBD2 (6 bases each). The germline gives CDR1 SGHVS, CDR2 FQNEAQ. This CDR3 has 13 amino acids. Trimming cost V 10 bases and J 0 bases, with 13 bases left between them. The CDR3 protein is CANREEISYEQYF. In DNA, the CDR3 is TGTGCCAACAGGGAGGAGATCTCCTACGAGCAGTACTTC.

This clonotype came up many times. The chain carries TRBV19 and TRBJ1-2, with 7 bases fitting TRBD1. The ends lost 8 bases at V and 4 bases at J; junction bases unmatched: 7. Germline assignment: CDR1 LNHDA and CDR2 SQIVND (reference sequence). This CDR3 region has 13 residues. In DNA, the CDR3 is TGTGCCAGTCGGAGGGGGACAGCCTATGGCTACACCTTC. Its translation: CASRRGTAYGYTF.

This clonotype occurred many times. The chain carries TRBV6-2 or TRBV6-3 and TRBJ2-2, with TRBD2 matching over 8 bases. The CDR3 contains 16 residues. Germline V gene data show CDR1 as MNHEY and CDR2 as SVGEGT. The V and J ends lost 6 bases and 2 bases, in that order; junction bases with no gene match: 8. CDR3 residues: CASRSISGINTGELFF. CDR3 sequence (DNA): TGTGCCAGCAGATCTATTAGCGGGATCAACACCGGGGAGCTGTTTTTT.

The V call is TRBV7-2, the J call TRBJ2-7; weak D call: TRBD2 (5 bases). The CDR3 sequence is 15 residues long. Trimming removed 5 bases at V and 7 bases at J, with 21 bases between. Germline V CDR1 and CDR2: SGHTA, FQGNSA. The CDR3 loop reads CASSRPPFTLGEQYF. The CDR3 bases are TGTGCCAGCAGCCGGCCCCCCTTTACACTAGGGGAGCAGTACTTC.

This clonotype was counted ten times or more. This rearrangement joins TRBV7-2 to TRBJ2-7, with 7 bases fitting TRBD2. This CDR3 comprises 18 residues. Germline V gene lookup returns CDR1 SGHTA and CDR2 FQGNSA. After removal of 3 bases from V and 3 bases from J, the junction contained 17 bases not matched to a gene. The CDR3 DNA reads as TGTGCCAGCAGCTTTGGAGGGGCACTCCGGGACTACAACTACGAGCAGTACTTC. Its translation: CASSFGGALRDYNYEQYF. The full variable domain, in which reference TRBV7-2 and TRBJ2-7 provide the parts outside the CDR3, is GAGVSQSPSNKVTEKGKDVELRCDPISGHTALYWYRQSLGQGLEFLIYFQGNSAPDKSGLPSDRFSAERTGGSVSTLTIQRTQQEDSAVYLCASSFGGALRDYNYEQYFGPGTRLTVT.

This clonotype was seen just once. A read error may produce the germline difference seen at one junction end. V gene TRBV13 combines with J gene TRBJ2-7; unclear D gene. CDR1 and CDR2 from the germline V gene are PRHDT and FYEKMQ (reference sequence). The CDR3 contains 12 residues. Here the CDR3 reads CAGSLSSYEQCF. CDR3 DNA: TGTGCCGGCAGCTTATCATCCTACGAGCAGTGCTTC.

This clonotype occurred many times. V and J are TRBV19 and TRBJ2-7; a possible D gene is TRBD1 (10 bases). V lost 3 bases and J 6 bases, leaving 21 bases between the germline ends. This CDR3 region has 16 residues. CDR1 LNHDA and CDR2 SQIVND come from the germline V gene (reference sequence). Here the CDR3 reads CASSIAGGTGVREQYF. Here the CDR3 DNA reads TGTGCCAGTAGTATCGCGGGGGGGACAGGGGTACGCGAGCAGTACTTC.

This chain joins TRBV19 and TRBJ1-4, with 11 bases aligning to TRBD1. Germline values: CDR1 LNHDA, CDR2 SQIVND (reference sequence). The V and J ends lost 6 bases and 8 bases, in that order; junction bases with no gene match: 5. This CDR3 spans 14 amino acids. CDR3 coding DNA: TGTGCCAGTAGAGGGACAGGGGGGGACGAAAAACTGTTTTTT. It translates to CASRGTGGDEKLFF. Looking up the rest from reference TRBV19 and TRBJ1-4 gives the full variable domain: DGGITQSPKYLFRKEGQNVTLSCEQNLNHDAMYWYRQDPGQGLRLIYYSQIVNDFQKGDIAEGYSVSREKKESFPLTVTSAQKNPTAFYLCASRGTGGDEKLFFGSGTQLSVL.

The sample holds many counts of this clonotype. The V gene is TRBV12-3 or TRBV12-4, the J gene TRBJ2-5; the D gene is possibly TRBD2 (6 bases). This CDR3 has 14 amino acids. V was cut by 5 bases and J by 4 bases, with 14 bases left in between. The CDR3 region is CASSRVGGPETQYF. The CDR3 region has the DNA TGTGCCAGCAGTCGCGTCGGGGGACCAGAGACCCAGTACTTC.

This clonotype was picked up many times. In DNA, the CDR3 is TGTGCCAGCAGCCCTGGCAGGGAGAACTATGGCTACACCTTC. It codes for CASSPGRENYGYTF. The chain links TRBV7-2 to TRBJ1-2; perhaps TRBD1 as D (5 bases). Trimming removed 5 bases from V and 2 bases from J, with 12 bases in between. The CDR3 has 14 amino acids. CDR1 SGHTA and CDR2 FQGNSA come from the germline V gene.

Ten or more counts support this clonotype. The gene calls are TRBV7-9 and TRBJ2-3, with D perhaps matching TRBD2 (6 bases). The CDR3 runs to 13 residues. Germline V lookup: CDR1 SEHNR, CDR2 FQNEAQ (reference sequence). The V and J ends lost 2 bases and 4 bases respectively, with 7 bases between them. The CDR3: CASSLLAADTQYF. CDR3 coding DNA: TGTGCCAGCAGCTTATTAGCGGCAGATACGCAGTATTTT.

The table lists this clonotype with a few counts. The chain links TRBV5-8 to TRBJ1-1; no clear D. The CDR3 length is 14 residues. V shed 2 bases and J shed 4 bases, with 12 bases lying between them. Per germline, CDR1 SGHTS and CDR2 YDEGEE. DNA for the CDR3: TGTGCCAGCAGCTTACGAATAGCCCCCACTGAAGCTTTCTTT. Its translation: CASSLRIAPTEAFF.

The chain employs TRBV7-3 and TRBJ2-3; tentatively, D is TRBD1 or TRBD2 (7 bases each). The V gene's germline CDR1 is SGHTA and CDR2 FQGTGA. Trimming took off 1 base at V and 4 bases at J, with 12 bases between the two ends. This CDR3 is built from 15 residues. The CDR3 coding sequence is TGTGCCAGCAGCTTAATGGGAGGGGGCGCAGATACGCAGTATTTT. Its protein is CASSLMGGGADTQYF.

This chain uses TRBV3-1 with TRBJ1-1; possible D gene TRBD1, 6 bases. CDR1 and CDR2 from the germline V gene are LGHDT and YNNKEL (reference sequence). The CDR3 is 14 residues long. The germline V and J ends were trimmed by 1 base and 4 bases, with 10 bases remaining between them. Here the CDR3 reads CASSQATGLTEAFF. CDR3 sequence (DNA): TGTGCCAGCAGCCAAGCAACAGGGCTCACTGAAGCTTTCTTT.